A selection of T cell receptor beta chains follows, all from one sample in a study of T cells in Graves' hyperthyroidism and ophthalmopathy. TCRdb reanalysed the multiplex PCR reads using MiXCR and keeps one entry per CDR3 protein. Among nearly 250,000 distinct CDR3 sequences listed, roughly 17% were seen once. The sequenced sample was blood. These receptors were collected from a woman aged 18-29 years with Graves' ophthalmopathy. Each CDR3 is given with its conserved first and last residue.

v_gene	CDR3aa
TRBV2	CASSDVGVEQYF
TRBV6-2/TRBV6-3	CASRALDNPAETQYF
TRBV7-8	CASRLAGGQTSYEQYF
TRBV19	CASRKAVGTGGAGGYTF
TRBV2	CASSARTASTEAFF
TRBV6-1	CASSSIGTAGNQPQHF
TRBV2	CASSEARVLGANVLTF
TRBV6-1	CASSEALQGVYGYTF
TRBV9	CASSSGTSAPPFF
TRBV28	CASSLGQGGRNTEAFF
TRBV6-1	CASSFTNTEAFF
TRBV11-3	CASSPLGTSYNEQFF
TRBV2	CASLTGRNTIYF
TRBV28	CASRIAGGHTDTQYF
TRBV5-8	CASSADSNTEAFF
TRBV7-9	CAVLAERYNEQFF
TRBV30	CAWSDEARVSGYTF
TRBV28	CASSSPGGIYNEQFF
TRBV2	CASSEAGTGERPQHF
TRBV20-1	CSASLTSLNTGELFF
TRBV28	CASRTSGANTGELFF
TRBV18	CASSPGTGVNYGYTF